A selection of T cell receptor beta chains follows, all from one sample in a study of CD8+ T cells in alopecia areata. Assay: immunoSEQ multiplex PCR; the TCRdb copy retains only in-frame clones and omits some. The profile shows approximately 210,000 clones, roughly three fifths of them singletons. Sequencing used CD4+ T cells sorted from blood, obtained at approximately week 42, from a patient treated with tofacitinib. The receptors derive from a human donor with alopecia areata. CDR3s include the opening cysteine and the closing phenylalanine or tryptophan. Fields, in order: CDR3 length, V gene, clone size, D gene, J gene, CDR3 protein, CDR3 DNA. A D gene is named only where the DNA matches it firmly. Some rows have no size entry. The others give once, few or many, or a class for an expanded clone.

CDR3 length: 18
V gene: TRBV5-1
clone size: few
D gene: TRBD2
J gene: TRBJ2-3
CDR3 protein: CASSLGGLAGGTTDTQYF
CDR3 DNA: TGCGCCAGCAGCTTGGGCGGACTAGCGGGGGGCACGACAGATACGCAGTATTTT

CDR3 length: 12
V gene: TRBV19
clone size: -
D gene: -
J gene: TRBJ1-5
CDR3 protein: CASSISGGQQHF
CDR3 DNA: TGTGCCAGTAGTATATCCGGGGGACAACAGCATTTT

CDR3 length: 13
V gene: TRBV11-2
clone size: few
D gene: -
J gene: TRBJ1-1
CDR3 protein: CASSLGGDTEAFF
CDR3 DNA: TGTGCCAGCAGCCTAGGGGGAGACACTGAAGCTTTCTTT

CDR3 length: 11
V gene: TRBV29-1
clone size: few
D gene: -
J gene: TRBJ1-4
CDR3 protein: CSIRTGEKLFF
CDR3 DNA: TGCAGCATCCGAACAGGGGAAAAACTGTTTTTT

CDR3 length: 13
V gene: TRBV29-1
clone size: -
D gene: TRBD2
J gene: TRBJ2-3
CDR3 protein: CSVVRGGWGTQYF
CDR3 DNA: TGCAGCGTTGTGCGGGGGGGATGGGGTACGCAGTATTTT

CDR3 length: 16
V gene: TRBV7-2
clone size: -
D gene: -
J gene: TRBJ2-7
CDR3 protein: CASSLAPGGAFSEQYF
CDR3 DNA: TGTGCCAGCAGCTTAGCGCCCGGGGGCGCGTTTTCCGAGCAGTACTTC

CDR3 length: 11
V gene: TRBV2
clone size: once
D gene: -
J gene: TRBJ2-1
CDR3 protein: CASSGDNEQFF
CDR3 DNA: TGTGCCAGCAGTGGAGACAATGAGCAGTTCTTC

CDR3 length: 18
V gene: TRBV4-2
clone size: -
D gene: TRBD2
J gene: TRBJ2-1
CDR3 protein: CASSQGLTSGGAYNEQFF
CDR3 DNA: TGTGCCAGCAGCCAAGGACTGACTAGCGGGGGGGCGTACAATGAGCAGTTCTTC

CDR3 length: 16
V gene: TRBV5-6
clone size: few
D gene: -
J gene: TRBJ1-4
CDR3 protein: CASSLNPGGYNEKLFF
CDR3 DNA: TGTGCCAGCAGCTTGAACCCCGGGGGCTATAATGAAAAACTGTTTTTT

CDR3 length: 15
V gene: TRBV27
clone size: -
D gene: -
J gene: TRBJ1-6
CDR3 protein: CASTRNIGQNSPLHF
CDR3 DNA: TGTGCCAGCACCCGAAACATAGGACAGAACTCACCCCTCCACTTT

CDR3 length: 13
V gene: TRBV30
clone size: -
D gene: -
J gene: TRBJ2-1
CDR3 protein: CAWSGGVGQEQFF
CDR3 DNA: TGTGCCTGGAGTGGAGGGGTGGGGCAGGAGCAGTTCTTC

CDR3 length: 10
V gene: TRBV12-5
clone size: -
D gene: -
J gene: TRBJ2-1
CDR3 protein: CASGSLGTFF
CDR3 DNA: TGTGCTAGTGGTTCCCTGGGTACGTTCTTC

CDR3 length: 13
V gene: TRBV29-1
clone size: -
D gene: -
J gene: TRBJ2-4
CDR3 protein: CSVAGRAKNIQYF
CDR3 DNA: TGCAGCGTTGCGGGGCGAGCCAAAAACATTCAGTACTTC

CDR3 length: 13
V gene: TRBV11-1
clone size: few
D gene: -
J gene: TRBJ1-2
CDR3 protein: CASSIAGSGGYTF
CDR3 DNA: TGTGCCAGCAGCATTGCGGGGTCCGGCGGCTACACCTTC

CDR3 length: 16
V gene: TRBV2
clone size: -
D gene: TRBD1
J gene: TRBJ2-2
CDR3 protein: CASSGTGGSATGELFF
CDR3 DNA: TGTGCCAGCAGCGGGACAGGGGGCAGTGCCACCGGGGAGCTGTTTTTT

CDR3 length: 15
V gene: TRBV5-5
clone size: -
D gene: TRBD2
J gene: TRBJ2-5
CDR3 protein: CASSPLAGSWETQYF
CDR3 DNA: TGTGCCAGCAGCCCCCTAGCGGGGTCTTGGGAGACCCAGTACTTC

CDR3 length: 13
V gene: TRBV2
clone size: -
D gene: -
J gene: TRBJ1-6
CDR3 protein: CASDEGLGSPLHF
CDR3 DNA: TGTGCCAGCGACGAAGGACTAGGTTCACCCCTCCACTTT

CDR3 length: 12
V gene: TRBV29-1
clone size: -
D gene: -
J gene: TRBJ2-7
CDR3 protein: CSVGRDNYEQYF
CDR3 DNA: TGCAGCGTTGGCAGGGACAACTACGAGCAGTACTTC

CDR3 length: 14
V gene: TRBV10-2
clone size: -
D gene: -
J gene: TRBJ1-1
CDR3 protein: CASSMTGENTEAFF
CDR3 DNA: TGCGCCAGCAGCATGACAGGAGAGAACACTGAAGCTTTCTTT

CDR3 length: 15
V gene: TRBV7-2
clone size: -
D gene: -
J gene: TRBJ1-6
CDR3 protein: CASSSGDRYNSPLHF
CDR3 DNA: TGTGCCAGCAGCTCAGGGGACCGCTATAATTCACCCCTCCACTTT

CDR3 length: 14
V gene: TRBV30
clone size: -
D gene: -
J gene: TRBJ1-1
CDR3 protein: CAWSVQGSHTEAFF
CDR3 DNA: TGTGCCTGGAGTGTGCAGGGCTCTCATACTGAAGCTTTCTTT

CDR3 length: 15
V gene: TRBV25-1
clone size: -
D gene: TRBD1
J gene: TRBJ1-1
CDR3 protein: CASSVSQGENTEAFF
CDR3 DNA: TGTGCCAGCAGTGTTTCGCAGGGGGAAAACACTGAAGCTTTCTTT

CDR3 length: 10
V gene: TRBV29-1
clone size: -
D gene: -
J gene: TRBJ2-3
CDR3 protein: CSAYQDTQYF
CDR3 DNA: TGCAGCGCTTACCAAGATACGCAGTATTTT

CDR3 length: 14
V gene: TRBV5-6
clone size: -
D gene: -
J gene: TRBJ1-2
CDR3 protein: CASSLAGIPYGYTF
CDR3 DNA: TGTGCCAGCAGCTTGGCAGGGATCCCTTATGGCTACACCTTC

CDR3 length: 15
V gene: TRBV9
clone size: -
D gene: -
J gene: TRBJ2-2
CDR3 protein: CASSAWTGNTGELFF
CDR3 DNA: TGTGCCAGCAGCGCATGGACGGGAAACACCGGGGAGCTGTTTTTT

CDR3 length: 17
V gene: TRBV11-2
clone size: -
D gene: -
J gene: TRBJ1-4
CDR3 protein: CASSPQRGFATNEKLFF
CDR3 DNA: TGTGCCAGCAGCCCCCAAAGGGGCTTTGCAACTAATGAAAAACTGTTTTTT

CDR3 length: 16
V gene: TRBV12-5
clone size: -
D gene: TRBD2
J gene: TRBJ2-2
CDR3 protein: CASARVGGLSTGELFF
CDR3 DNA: TGTGCTAGTGCCCGGGTCGGGGGGTTGAGCACCGGGGAGCTGTTTTTT

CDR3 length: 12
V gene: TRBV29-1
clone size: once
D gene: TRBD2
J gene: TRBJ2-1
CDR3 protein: CSVDKAGGPLFF
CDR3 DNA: TGCAGCGTCGATAAAGCGGGGGGGCCTCTGTTCTTC

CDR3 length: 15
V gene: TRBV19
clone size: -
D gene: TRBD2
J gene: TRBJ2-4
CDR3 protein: CASSILRGAKNIQYF
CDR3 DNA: TGTGCCAGTAGTATTCTGCGGGGGGCTAAAAACATTCAGTACTTC

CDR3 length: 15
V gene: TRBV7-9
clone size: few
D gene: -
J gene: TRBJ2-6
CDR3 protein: CASSPRGAGANVLTF
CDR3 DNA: TGTGCCAGCAGCCCAAGAGGAGCAGGGGCCAACGTCCTGACTTTC

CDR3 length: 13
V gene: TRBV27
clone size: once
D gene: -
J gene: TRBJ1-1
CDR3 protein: CASSFRGNTEAFF
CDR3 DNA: TGTGCCAGCAGTTTTCGGGGGAACACTGAAGCTTTCTTT

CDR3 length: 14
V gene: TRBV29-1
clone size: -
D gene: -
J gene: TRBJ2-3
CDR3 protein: CSVEKGSSPDTQYF
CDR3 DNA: TGCAGCGTCGAAAAGGGCTCCTCCCCAGATACGCAGTATTTT

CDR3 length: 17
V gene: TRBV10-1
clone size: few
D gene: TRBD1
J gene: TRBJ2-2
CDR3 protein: CASSGRGTGTSTGELFF
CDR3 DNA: TGCGCCAGCAGTGGCCGGGGGACAGGTACTTCCACCGGGGAGCTGTTTTTT

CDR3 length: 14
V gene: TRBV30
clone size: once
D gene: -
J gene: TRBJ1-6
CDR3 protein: CAWKSGHPNSPLHF
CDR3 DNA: TGTGCCTGGAAGTCAGGGCACCCGAATTCACCCCTCCACTTT

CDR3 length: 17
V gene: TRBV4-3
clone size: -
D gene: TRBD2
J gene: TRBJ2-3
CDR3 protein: CASSQGTSGSLLDTQYF
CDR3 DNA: TGCGCCAGCAGCCAGGGGACTAGCGGGAGCCTCCTGGATACGCAGTATTTT

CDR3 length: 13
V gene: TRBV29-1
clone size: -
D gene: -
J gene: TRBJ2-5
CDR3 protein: CSVALRFEETQYF
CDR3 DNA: TGCAGCGTTGCTCTCAGGTTCGAAGAGACCCAGTACTTC

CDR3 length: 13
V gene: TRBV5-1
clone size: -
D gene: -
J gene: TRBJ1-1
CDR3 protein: CASRIDTGTEAFF
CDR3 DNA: TGCGCCAGCAGAATTGACACCGGCACTGAAGCTTTCTTT

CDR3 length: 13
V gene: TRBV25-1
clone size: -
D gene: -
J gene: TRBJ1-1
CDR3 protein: CASSGGTYTEAFF
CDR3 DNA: TGTGCCAGCAGTGGCGGGACTTACACTGAAGCTTTCTTT

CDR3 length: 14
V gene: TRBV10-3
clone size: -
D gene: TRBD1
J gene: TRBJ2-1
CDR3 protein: CAISGQGVEGEQFF
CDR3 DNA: TGTGCCATCAGCGGGCAGGGGGTTGAGGGTGAGCAGTTCTTC

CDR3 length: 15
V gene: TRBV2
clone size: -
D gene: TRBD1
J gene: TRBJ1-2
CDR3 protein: CASSGGTGDNYGYTF
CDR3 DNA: TGTGCCAGCAGTGGCGGGACAGGAGATAACTATGGCTACACCTTC

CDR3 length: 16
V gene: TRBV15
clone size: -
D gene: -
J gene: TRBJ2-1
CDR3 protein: CATSRDGGKEYNEQFF
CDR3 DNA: TGTGCCACCAGCAGAGATGGGGGAAAAGAGTACAATGAGCAGTTCTTC

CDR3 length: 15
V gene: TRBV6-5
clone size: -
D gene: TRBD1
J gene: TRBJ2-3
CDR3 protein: CASRGRTGGTDTQYF
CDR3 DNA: TGTGCCAGCAGGGGAAGGACAGGGGGAACTGATACGCAGTATTTT

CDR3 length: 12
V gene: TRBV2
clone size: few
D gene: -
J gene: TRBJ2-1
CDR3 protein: CASSEESDEQFF
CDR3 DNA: TGTGCCAGCAGTGAAGAGAGCGATGAGCAGTTCTTC

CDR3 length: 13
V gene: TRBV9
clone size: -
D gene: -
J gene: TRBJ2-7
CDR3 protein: CASSPRPSYEQYF
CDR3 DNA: TGTGCCAGCAGCCCAAGACCGAGCTACGAGCAGTACTTC

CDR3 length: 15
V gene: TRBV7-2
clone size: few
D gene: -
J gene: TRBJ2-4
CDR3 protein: CASSSRNGQVDIQYF
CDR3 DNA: TGTGCCAGCAGCTCCCGGAACGGCCAAGTGGACATTCAGTACTTC

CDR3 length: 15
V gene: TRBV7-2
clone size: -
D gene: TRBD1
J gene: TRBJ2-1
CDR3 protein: CASSSRTGYYNEQFF
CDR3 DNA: TGTGCCAGCAGCTCCAGGACAGGCTACTACAATGAGCAGTTCTTC